A single sample gave rise to the 5 T cell receptor beta chains below, sequenced in a study of blood T cell repertoires in COVID-19. Method: immunoSEQ multiplex PCR; TCRdb's copy keeps in-frame clones and lacks some. The sample consists of around 100,000 clones, approximately 80% of them appearing once. The sample comprised peripheral blood. The receptors originated from a human donor in a cohort sampled during active COVID-19.

The V gene is TRBV7-9, the J gene TRBJ2-1, with 13 bases matching TRBD2. V was clipped by 5 bases and J by 3 bases; unmatched bases: 10. Germline V gene data show CDR1 as SEHNR and CDR2 as FQNEAQ (reference sequence). The CDR3 spans 18 residues. The CDR3 sequence: CASSPTSGRANNYNEQFF. CDR3 nucleotides: TGTGCCAGCAGCCCTACTAGCGGGAGGGCCAATAACTACAATGAGCAGTTCTTC.

The chain is built from TRBV3-1 (or the pseudogene TRBV3-2) and TRBJ2-2, with D possibly TRBD2 on 6 matching bases. The CDR3 covers 17 residues. Trimming removed 0 bases at V and 0 bases at J, with 11 bases between. Germline V gives CDR1 LGHDT, CDR2 YNNKEL (reference sequence). CDR3 residues: CASSQDRAGPNTGELFF. The CDR3 DNA is TGTGCCAGCAGCCAAGATCGGGCGGGGCCGAACACCGGGGAGCTGTTTTTT.

The rearrangement uses TRBV15 and TRBJ2-3; 11 nucleotides line up with TRBD2. Trimming took 8 bases from V and 7 from J; bases not matched to a gene: 11. Germline assignment: CDR1 LNHNV and CDR2 YYDKDF (reference sequence). The CDR3 is 15 residues long. The CDR3 nucleotides are TGTGCCACCGGCGGGACTAGCGGACGTCCATATACGCAGTATTTT. Translation gives CATGGTSGRPYTQYF.

The chain's CDR3 is CASSPGLSSNQPQHF. The CDR3 DNA sequence: TGTGCCAGCAGCCCGGGACTATCAAGCAATCAGCCCCAGCATTTT. The V gene is TRBV7-9, the J gene TRBJ1-5, with D tentatively TRBD1 (5 bases). With 5 bases removed from V and 1 base from J, the gap between germline ends came to 12 bases. CDR1 SEHNR and CDR2 FQNEAQ come from the germline V gene (reference sequence). CDR3 length equals 15 residues.

The chain couples TRBV19 to TRBJ1-1, with 10 positions matching TRBD1. Germline CDR1 and CDR2: LNHDA and SQIVND (reference sequence). The V segment lost 7 bases and the J segment 6 bases; nucleotides outside the gene matches: 11. The CDR3 loop spans 15 amino acids. CDR3 loop: CASTPAGTGVSEAFF. In nucleotides, the CDR3 is TGTGCCAGTACTCCCGCCGGGACAGGGGTATCTGAAGCTTTCTTT.